This TCR beta chain was recovered during a study of blood T cell repertoires in COVID-19. Study at large: PBMCs, B-cell-depleted T cells, or T cells were the source of the cDNA or gDNA that made up the material.

Germline loops: CDR1 SQVTM, CDR2 ANQGSEA. Trimming left V 4 bases short and J 6 bases short, with 13 bases between. This CDR3 region has 13 residues. Profiling relied on immunoSEQ multiplex PCR, and the TCRdb table lists in-frame clones only, not all of them. The data show some 240,000 clones, approximately 80% seen once. The chain is built from TRBV29-1 and TRBJ2-1; D perhaps matches TRBD1 (6 bases). Sequencing was done on a sample of peripheral blood. The TCR originated in a human donor in a cohort sampled during active COVID-19. DNA of the CDR3: TGCAGCGTTGGACAGGTCCTCATCAATGAGCAGTTCTTC. Amino acids: CSVGQVLINEQFF.